This record covers a single TCR beta chain. No antigen is known for it. Base quality data are lacking; no much larger clone is found one base away. This sample was taken from a study of blood T cell repertoires in COVID-19 (dated by TCRdb to 2019 to 2021). Regarding the research as a whole: Samples from collaborators originated in the United States, Italy and Spain and spanned both the acute and convalescent phases of COVID-19. The prospective study material was composed of cDNA or gDNA derived from T cells, B-cell-depleted T cells, or PBMCs. The dataset comprised deeply sampled blood TCRbeta repertoires from subjects exposed to, actively infected with, or recovered from COVID-19. The repertoires were released in a freely available public database intended as a resource for research on the immune response to SARS-CoV-2. The samples were drawn from two sources: the first 160 participants of the ongoing ImmuneRACE study, and over 1,000 subjects contributed by 6 global collaborators. Sample metadata almost always included a de-identified subject ID, COVID-19 status, age in years and sex. Where available, HLA class I and class II types were obtained from metadata supplied by the sample provider rather than from assay-based typing. The investigation overall reported the following: The quantity of clinical and demographic metadata differed by source and by participant and was supplied without curation.

TCRbeta CDR3 regions were amplified from genomic DNA using the immunoSEQ Assay, a bias-controlled multiplex PCR. Concerning the study's data processing: The number of nucleated cells in each sample was estimated from the amplification of reference gene primers within the assay. To quantify the absolute abundance of each unique TCRbeta CDR3 rearrangement, sequence reads were collapsed and filtered. For each sample, productive Simpson clonality was calculated by taking the square root of Simpson's diversity index across productive rearrangements. What TCRdb holds here is the immuneACCESS table cut down to in-frame rearrangements. Part of the clones is not present; checked against another copy, under half of the missing clones reflect an unresolved V gene, and the others are unexplained. D and trimming come from the DNA, and the V and J calls and clone size come from that table. For this sample there are about 100,000 clones; roughly nine tenths appear just once. The top ten constitute 5% to 6.5% of the sample.

The CDR3 has 13 amino acids, counting the end cysteine and phenylalanine. Solely the CDR3 DNA is kept, with 39 bases framed from the first base. The V and J ends are trimmed by 3 bases and 3 bases, leaving 8 bases between them. Taken from the germline V gene, the CDR1 and CDR2 loops are MGHRA and YSYEKL. Each collaborating institution followed its own protocols to collect whole blood in K2EDTA tubes. Collaborator samples were shipped for TCRbeta analysis as frozen whole blood, isolated PBMCs, or DNA extracted from either sample type. Sequenced material: peripheral blood. This receptor was taken from a human donor in a cohort sampled during active COVID-19. The sequence is built from TRBV4-1 and TRBJ1-2, with the D gene call left open. The nucleotide sequence reads as follows: TGCGCCAGCAGCCATGGCAACGACTATGGCTACACCTTC. This codes for CASSHGNDYGYTF.